What follows are 32 T cell receptor beta chains derived from one specimen sequenced in a study of identical twins listed by TCRdb under 2016. Receptor amplification or capture employed 5' RACE. These reads were obtained on an Illumina HiSeq 2000. The raw public data were reprocessed by TCRdb itself: fastp quality trimming at Q25, MiXCR clonotype calling, in-frame beta chains only. One record per CDR3 amino acid sequence lists the most common genes and DNA. The sample includes more than 200,000 distinct CDR3 sequences, with roughly a tenth observed a single time. The top ten clones comprise approximately 5.1% of the sample. Sequencing used memory (CD45RO+) T cells sorted from blood. This sample's cell subset or site label indicates: CD45RO+ enriched T cells. The source of these receptors is a young woman in good health.

The chain carries TRBV7-2 and TRBJ2-1; TRBD2 aligns across 8 bases. The germline V gene encodes CDR1 SGHTA and CDR2 FQGNSA. The CDR3 is 15 residues long. V shed 3 bases, J shed 9 bases, and the junction held 10 bases outside the gene matches. The CDR3 DNA reads as TGTGCCAGCAGCTTGGGCGGGAGGATTCCCAGTGAGCAGTTCTTC. This codes for CASSLGGRIPSEQFF.

This clonotype was found a few times. This sequence joins TRBV3-1 and TRBJ1-1; 7 nucleotides line up with TRBD1. The germline CDR1 and CDR2 sequences are LGHDT and YNNKEL (reference sequence). The CDR3 consists of 14 residues. J was trimmed by 6 bases and V by 4 bases; bases with no gene match: 8. CDR3 loop: CASSPEQGRAEAFF. The CDR3 DNA reads as TGTGCCAGCAGCCCTGAACAGGGGCGGGCTGAAGCTTTCTTT.

The chain is built from TRBV11-2 and TRBJ2-5; D gene ambiguous. CDR3 length equals 14 residues. Trimming shortened V by 4 bases and J by 1 base, and 10 bases separated the two germline ends. Germline CDR1 and CDR2: SGHAT and FQNNGV. CDR3 nucleotide sequence: TGTGCCAGCAGCTACGGCGAGGTCCAAGAGACCCAGTACTTC. Protein sequence: CASSYGEVQETQYF.

The V call is TRBV6-2 or TRBV6-3, the J call TRBJ2-7, with 7 positions matching TRBD2. The CDR3 runs to 15 residues. Trimming cost V 5 bases and J 0 bases; bases outside gene matches: 7. Germline CDR1 reads MNHEY; CDR2 reads SVGEGT. Here the CDR3 DNA reads TGTGCCAGCAGTCGGGCCGGGGGGAGCTCCTACGAGCAGTACTTC. The encoded protein is CASSRAGGSSYEQYF.

The J gene is TRBJ2-5, the V gene TRBV20-1; 14 bases map to TRBD2. Losses at the gene ends were 2 bases for V and 0 bases for J; bases not matched to a gene: 11. This CDR3 contains 19 residues. Germline CDR1 is DFQATT and CDR2 is SNEGSKA (reference sequence). This CDR3 reads CSARTPGGLAGDNQETQYF. The DNA of the CDR3 is TGCAGTGCTAGAACCCCAGGGGGACTAGCGGGGGACAACCAAGAGACCCAGTACTTC.

This clonotype was counted between two and nine times. This chain uses TRBV20-1 with TRBJ2-1; D is uncertain. V lost 3 bases and J 6 bases, leaving 3 bases between the germline ends. The CDR3 is 10 residues long. Looked up from germline, CDR1 is DFQATT and CDR2 is SNEGSKA (reference sequence). This chain's CDR3 is CSASSNEQFF. The CDR3 DNA sequence: TGCAGTGCTAGCAGCAATGAGCAGTTCTTC.

The sample holds many counts of this clonotype. The chain is built from TRBV6-5 and TRBJ2-2, with 7 bases lining up with TRBD2. The CDR3 covers 19 residues. Germline loops: CDR1 MNHEY, CDR2 SVGAGI. V shed 0 bases, J shed 4 bases, and the junction held 14 bases outside the gene matches. The CDR3: CASSYSSGSSGIITGELFF. CDR3 DNA sequence: TGTGCCAGCAGTTACTCCTCCGGGTCTAGCGGAATTATCACCGGGGAGCTGTTTTTT.

This clonotype occurred a few times. This sequence joins TRBV15 and TRBJ2-5; 7 nucleotides align to TRBD2. The germline V gene encodes CDR1 LNHNV and CDR2 YYDKDF (reference sequence). This CDR3 is 13 amino acids long. The J segment lost 4 bases and the V segment lost 1 base, leaving 0 bases of the junction unmatched. CDR3 DNA sequence: TGTGCCACCAGCAGAGGGGGGGGAGAGACCCAGTACTTC. This translates into CATSRGGGETQYF.

V gene TRBV20-1 combines with J gene TRBJ2-7; D could derive from TRBD1 or TRBD2 (5 bases each). The V end was cut by 6 bases, the J end by 2 bases, with 17 bases between. The CDR3 loop spans 14 amino acids. Germline CDR1 DFQATT, CDR2 SNEGSKA (reference sequence). The CDR3 DNA sequence: TGCAGTGCCCGGTTATGGGGGAGTACCTACGAGCAGTACTTC. It yields the protein CSARLWGSTYEQYF.

The chain is built from TRBV6-5 and TRBJ2-2, with 7 positions matching TRBD2. CDR1 is MNHEY and CDR2 is SVGAGI in the germline V gene. CDR3 size: 16 residues. The trim removed 4 bases at V and 9 bases at J, leaving 14 bases unmatched. The CDR3 loop is CASSSRGAGSSRELFF. Here the CDR3 DNA reads TGTGCCAGCAGTTCTCGAGGAGCGGGGTCTTCGCGGGAGCTGTTTTTT.

As for this clonotype: A read error may produce the germline difference seen at one junction end. The V call is TRBV29-1, the J call TRBJ2-1, with 8 nucleotides matching TRBD1. The CDR3 has 14 amino acids. Germline V lookup: CDR1 SQVTM, CDR2 ANQGSEA. The DNA for the CDR3 is TGCGGCGTTGGGACAGGCCCTGGGTACAATGAGCAGTTCTTC. This codes for CGVGTGPGYNEQFF.

This clonotype was found many times. The V and J genes are TRBV7-8 and TRBJ1-4; D perhaps matches TRBD1 (6 bases). Trimming left V 4 bases short and J 10 bases short, with 16 bases between. The CDR3 spans 14 residues. CDR1 and CDR2 (germline): SGHVS, FQNEAQ. This CDR3 reads CASSSTYDRSKLFF. The CDR3 DNA is TGTGCCAGCAGCTCAACCTATGACAGGTCAAAACTGTTTTTT.

This clonotype was seen a few times. The CDR3 spells CASSSSGVETQYF. The CDR3 coding sequence is TGTGCCAGCAGTTCCTCAGGGGTGGAGACCCAGTACTTC. V gene TRBV12-3 or TRBV12-4 combines with J gene TRBJ2-5; a possible D gene is TRBD1 (6 bases). Deletions cut 4 bases from V and 5 bases from J, with 11 bases between. The CDR3 is 13 amino acids.

This clonotype has a handful of counts. J is TRBJ1-2 and V is TRBV6-5, with D perhaps TRBD1 (5 bases). Germline values: CDR1 MNHEY, CDR2 SVGAGI. Trimming shortened V by 3 bases and J by 4 bases, and 18 bases separated the two germline ends. This CDR3 has 16 residues. The CDR3 here is CASSYNLAGKAYGYTF. DNA of the CDR3: TGTGCCAGCAGTTATAATTTGGCAGGGAAGGCCTATGGCTACACCTTC.

This clonotype came up once. The chain joins TRBV2 to TRBJ2-5; perhaps D is TRBD1 or TRBD2 (5 bases each). V lost 5 bases and J 5 bases, leaving 15 bases between the germline ends. The V gene's germline CDR1 is SNHLY and CDR2 FYNNEI. This CDR3 has 14 amino acids. For the CDR3, the DNA is TGTGCCAGCAGTTCGGGACCCAAGACGGAGACCCAGTACTTC. It translates to CASSSGPKTETQYF. The full variable domain, its missing parts supplied by reference TRBV2 and TRBJ2-5, is EPEVTQTPSHQVTQMGQEVILRCVPISNHLYFYWYRQILGQKVEFLVSFYNNEISEKSEIFDDQFSVERPDGSNFTLKIRSTKLEDSAMYFCASSSGPKTETQYFGPGTRLLVL.

This clonotype was seen only a few times. V is TRBV6-5 and J is TRBJ2-7, with unresolved D. The length of the CDR3 is 12 residues. V was cut by 7 bases and J by 4 bases, with 11 bases left in between. The germline V gene has CDR1 MNHEY and CDR2 SVGAGI. Here the CDR3 reads CASTPDGYEQYF. The CDR3 DNA reads as TGTGCCAGCACTCCGGACGGGTACGAGCAGTACTTC.

Many counts were recorded for this clonotype. The chain couples TRBV6-1 to TRBJ2-6; no definite D call. CDR3 length: 14 residues. The V gene lost 1 base and the J gene lost 0 bases, with 1 base spanning the gap. The V gene's germline CDR1 is MNHNS and CDR2 SASEGT. Here the CDR3 reads CASSEVSGANVLTF. The CDR3 region has the DNA TGTGCCAGCAGTGAAGTCTCTGGGGCCAACGTCCTGACTTTC.

This clonotype was detected a few times. The chain links TRBV3-1 to TRBJ2-5, with D possibly being TRBD2 (5 bases). There are 15 residues in the CDR3. Germline CDR1 and CDR2: LGHDT and YNNKEL (reference sequence). The V and J ends lost 2 bases and 2 bases respectively, with 12 bases between them. The DNA for the CDR3 is TGTGCCAGCAGCCAACGTGGCGCGGGTCAAGAGACCCAGTACTTC. Protein: CASSQRGAGQETQYF.

This chain connects TRBV4-3 to TRBJ2-2; TRBD2 matches at 8 bases. Germline CDR1 LGHNA, CDR2 YSLEER. The CDR3 has 17 residues. Unmatched junction bases numbered 7, after V lost 0 bases and J lost 4 bases. The CDR3 loop reads CASSQDPSGRSTGELFF. DNA of the CDR3: TGCGCCAGCAGCCAAGACCCGAGCGGGAGATCCACCGGGGAGCTGTTTTTT.

This clonotype was found many times. The rearrangement uses TRBV5-1 and TRBJ2-1; D perhaps matches TRBD2 (5 bases). Trimming shortened V by 0 bases and J by 10 bases, and 11 bases separated the two germline ends. The V gene's germline CDR1 is SGHRS and CDR2 YFSETQ. The CDR3 contains 13 residues. The CDR3 DNA reads as TGCGCCAGCAGCTTGGATGCGGGTTGGGAGCAGTTCTTC. It specifies CASSLDAGWEQFF.

This clonotype was seen many times. CDR3 sequence (DNA): TGCGCCAGCAGCCTTTATACGGGTGAGCAGTTCTTC. Translated, it gives CASSLYTGEQFF. V and J are TRBV5-1 and TRBJ2-1; D unresolved. V was clipped by 4 bases and J by 9 bases, with 11 bases between them. Looked up from germline, CDR1 is SGHRS and CDR2 is YFSETQ. This CDR3 region has 12 residues.

This clonotype was observed a handful of times. The rearrangement links TRBV6-2 or TRBV6-3 to TRBJ2-1; tentatively, D is TRBD2 (5 bases). Per germline, CDR1 MNHEY and CDR2 SVGEGT. V lost 8 bases to trimming and J lost 4 bases, with 15 bases between them. The CDR3 is made up of 14 amino acids. CDR3 nucleotides: TGTGCCAGCCAATGGAGGATCCGGTACAATGAGCAGTTCTTC. Translation: CASQWRIRYNEQFF.

For the CDR3, the DNA is TGTGCCAGCAGTTTTATGGGCAGCTCCTACGAGCAGTACTTC. Protein: CASSFMGSSYEQYF. This sequence joins TRBV28 and TRBJ2-7; D gene ambiguous. The germline gives CDR1 MDHEN, CDR2 SYDVKM. The CDR3 consists of 14 residues. The V end lost 3 bases, the J end lost 0 bases, and 9 bases lay between the germline ends.

This clonotype showed up just a few times. The genes are TRBV2 and TRBJ2-2; a weak D match, TRBD2 (5 bases). The germline V gene encodes CDR1 SNHLY and CDR2 FYNNEI. V was cut by 7 bases and J by 1 base, with 16 bases left in between. This CDR3 has 16 residues. CDR3 protein: CASKLFEGGNTGELFF. The CDR3 DNA is TGTGCCAGCAAGCTCTTCGAAGGAGGGAACACCGGGGAGCTGTTTTTT.

This clonotype was seen more than once but under ten times. J is TRBJ2-3 and V is TRBV3-1; no firm D call. CDR3 length: 13 residues. The germline V gene has CDR1 LGHDT and CDR2 YNNKEL (reference sequence). V gave up 2 bases and J gave up 4 bases, with 7 bases separating them. The CDR3, as DNA: TGTGCCAGCAGCCAACCAGGCGCAGATACGCAGTATTTT. This translates into CASSQPGADTQYF.

This clonotype was seen many times. In DNA, the CDR3 is TGCAGTGCTAGTCGGGACTCCGATGAGCAGTTCTTC. Translated, it gives CSASRDSDEQFF. This chain uses TRBV20-1 with TRBJ2-1; D possibly corresponds to TRBD2 (6 bases). In germline, CDR1 is DFQATT, CDR2 SNEGSKA (reference sequence). Between the trimmed V and J ends, which lost 3 bases and 8 bases, there was a span of 11 bases. The CDR3 covers 12 residues.

The chain uses TRBV18 and TRBJ2-7, with D unclear. CDR1 KGHSH and CDR2 LQKENI come from the germline V gene. Trimming pared 3 bases from V and 3 bases from J, leaving 18 bases between. The CDR3 sequence is 16 residues long. The CDR3 reads CASSPSPVADIYEQYF. CDR3 DNA sequence: TGTGCCAGCTCACCTTCGCCCGTCGCGGATATCTACGAGCAGTACTTC.

This clonotype has just a few counts. The chain employs TRBV6-1 and TRBJ2-3, with D perhaps matching TRBD1 or TRBD2 (5 bases each). This CDR3 contains 17 residues. V was trimmed by 7 bases and J by 6 bases, leaving 26 bases between them. Per germline, CDR1 MNHNS and CDR2 SASEGT. CDR3 amino acids: CASTQGWSSFWGDTQYF. CDR3 DNA: TGTGCCAGCACCCAAGGGTGGTCTAGCTTTTGGGGGGATACGCAGTATTTT.

The V gene is TRBV29-1, the J gene TRBJ2-7, with TRBD1 matching 9 bases. CDR1 and CDR2 from the germline V gene are SQVTM and ANQGSEA. V shed 6 bases and J 5 bases; nucleotides not matched to a gene: 8. The CDR3 is 13 residues long. The CDR3 region is CSVYGTGSDEQYF. In nucleotides, the CDR3 is TGCAGCGTCTACGGGACAGGGTCGGACGAGCAGTACTTC.

The rearrangement joins TRBV9 to TRBJ2-6; no clear D gene. CDR1 and CDR2 (germline): SGDLS, YYNGEE. V was trimmed by 0 bases and J by 2 bases, leaving 3 bases between them. The CDR3 spans 14 residues. Here the CDR3 DNA reads TGTGCCAGCAGCGTAGCTGCTGGGGCCAACGTCCTGACTTTC. Translating it yields CASSVAAGANVLTF. The complete variable domain, with remaining parts taken from reference TRBV9 and TRBJ2-6, reads DSGVTQTPKHLITATGQRVTLRCSPRSGDLSVYWYQQSLDQGLQFLIQYYNGEERAKGNILERFSAQQFPDLHSELNLSSLELGDSALYFCASSVAAGANVLTFGAGSRLTVL.

J is TRBJ1-5 and V is TRBV7-9, with a weak D call TRBD1 (5 bases). CDR3 length: 16 residues. The V end lost 5 bases, the J end lost 0 bases, and 14 bases lay between the germline ends. CDR1 and CDR2 (germline): SEHNR, FQNEAQ (reference sequence). The CDR3 nucleotides read TGTGCCAGCAGCCCTCTGGGGGGGGATAGCAATCAGCCCCAGCATTTT. Amino acid sequence: CASSPLGGDSNQPQHF.

The rearrangement links TRBV19 to TRBJ1-2; a possible D gene is TRBD1 (6 bases). This CDR3 region has 13 residues. The germline gives CDR1 LNHDA, CDR2 SQIVND (reference sequence). V shed 6 bases and J shed 7 bases, with 15 bases lying between them. The CDR3 here is CASSLGGVGGYTF. CDR3 in DNA: TGTGCCAGTAGCCTCGGGGGCGTAGGTGGCTACACCTTC.